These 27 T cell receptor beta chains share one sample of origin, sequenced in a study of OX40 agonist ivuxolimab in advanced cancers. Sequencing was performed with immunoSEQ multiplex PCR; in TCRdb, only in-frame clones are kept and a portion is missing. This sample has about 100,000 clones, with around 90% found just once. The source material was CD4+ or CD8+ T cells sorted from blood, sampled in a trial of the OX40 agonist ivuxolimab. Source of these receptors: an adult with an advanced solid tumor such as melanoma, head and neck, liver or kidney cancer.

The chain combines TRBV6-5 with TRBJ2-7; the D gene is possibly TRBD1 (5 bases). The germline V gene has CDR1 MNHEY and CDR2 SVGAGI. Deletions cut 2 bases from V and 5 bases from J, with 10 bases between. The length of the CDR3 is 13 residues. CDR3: CASSYGARNEQYF. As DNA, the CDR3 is TGTGCCAGCAGTTACGGGGCAAGAAACGAGCAGTACTTC.

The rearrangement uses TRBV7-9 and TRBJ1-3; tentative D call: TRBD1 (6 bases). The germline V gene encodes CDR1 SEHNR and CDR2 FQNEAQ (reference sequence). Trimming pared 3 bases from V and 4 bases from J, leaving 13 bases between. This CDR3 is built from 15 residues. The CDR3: CASSLGTGHGNTIYF. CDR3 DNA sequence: TGTGCCAGCAGCTTGGGTACGGGACACGGAAACACCATATATTTT.

The CDR3 coding sequence is TGTGCCAGCAGCTTATCCGGACTAGCGGGAGGAAAAAGCACAGATACGCAGTATTTT. This translates into CASSLSGLAGGKSTDTQYF. The chain is built from TRBV7-9 and TRBJ2-3; 14 bases fit TRBD2. CDR1 SEHNR and CDR2 FQNEAQ come from the germline V gene (reference sequence). The CDR3 totals 19 residues. V lost 2 bases to trimming and J lost 0 bases; unmatched junction nucleotides: 7.

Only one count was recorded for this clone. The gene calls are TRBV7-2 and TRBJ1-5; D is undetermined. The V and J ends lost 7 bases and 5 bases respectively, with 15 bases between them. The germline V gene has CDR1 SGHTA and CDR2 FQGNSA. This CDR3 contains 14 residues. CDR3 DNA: TGTGCCAGCACCCCCACCCTCGGGGATCAGCCCCAGCATTTT. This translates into CASTPTLGDQPQHF.

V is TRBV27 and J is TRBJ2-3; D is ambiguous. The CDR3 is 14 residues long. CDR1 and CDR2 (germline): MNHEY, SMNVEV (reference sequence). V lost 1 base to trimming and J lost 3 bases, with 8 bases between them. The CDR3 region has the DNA TGTGCCAGCAGTTTATATTTGGGAACAGATACGCAGTATTTT. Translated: CASSLYLGTDTQYF.

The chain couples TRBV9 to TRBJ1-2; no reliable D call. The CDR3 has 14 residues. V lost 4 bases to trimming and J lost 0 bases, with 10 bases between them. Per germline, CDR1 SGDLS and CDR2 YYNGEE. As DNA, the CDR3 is TGTGCCAGCAGCCCGCGTCAGTCTAACTATGGCTACACCTTC. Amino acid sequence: CASSPRQSNYGYTF. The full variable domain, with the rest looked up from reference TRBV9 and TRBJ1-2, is DSGVTQTPKHLITATGQRVTLRCSPRSGDLSVYWYQQSLDQGLQFLIQYYNGEERAKGNILERFSAQQFPDLHSELNLSSLELGDSALYFCASSPRQSNYGYTFGSGTRLTVV.

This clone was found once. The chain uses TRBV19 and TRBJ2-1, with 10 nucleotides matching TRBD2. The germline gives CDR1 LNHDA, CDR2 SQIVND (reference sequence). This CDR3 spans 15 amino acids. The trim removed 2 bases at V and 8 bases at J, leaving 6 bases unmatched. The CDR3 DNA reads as TGTGCCAGTAGTATAAGCGGGAGGGCCCCGGATGAGCAGTTCTTC. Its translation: CASSISGRAPDEQFF.

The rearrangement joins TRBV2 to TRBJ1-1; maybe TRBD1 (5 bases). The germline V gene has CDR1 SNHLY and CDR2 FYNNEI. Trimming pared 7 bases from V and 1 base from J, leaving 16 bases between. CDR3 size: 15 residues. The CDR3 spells CASTIYPGGNTEAFF. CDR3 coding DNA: TGTGCCAGCACCATATATCCGGGGGGGAACACTGAAGCTTTCTTT.

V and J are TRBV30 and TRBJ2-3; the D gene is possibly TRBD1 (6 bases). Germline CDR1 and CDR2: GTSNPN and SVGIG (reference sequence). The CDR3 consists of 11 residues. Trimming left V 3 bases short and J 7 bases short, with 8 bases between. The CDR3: CAWRQGYTQYF. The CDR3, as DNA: TGTGCCTGGAGACAGGGATATACGCAGTATTTT.

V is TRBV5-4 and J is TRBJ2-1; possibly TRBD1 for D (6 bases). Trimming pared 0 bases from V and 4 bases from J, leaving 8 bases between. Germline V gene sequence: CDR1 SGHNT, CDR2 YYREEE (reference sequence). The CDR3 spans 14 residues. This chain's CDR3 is CASSLGTEYNEQFF. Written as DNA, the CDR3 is TGTGCCAGCAGCTTGGGGACAGAATACAATGAGCAGTTCTTC. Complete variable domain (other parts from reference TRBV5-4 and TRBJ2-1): ETGVTQSPTHLIKTRGQQVTLRCSSQSGHNTVSWYQQALGQGPQFIFQYYREEENGRGNFPPRFSGLQFPNYSSELNVNALELDDSALYLCASSLGTEYNEQFFGPGTRLTVL.

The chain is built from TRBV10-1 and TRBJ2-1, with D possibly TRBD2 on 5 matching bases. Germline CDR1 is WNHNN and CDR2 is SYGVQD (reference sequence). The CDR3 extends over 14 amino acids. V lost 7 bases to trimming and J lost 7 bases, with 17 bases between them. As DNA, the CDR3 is TGCGCCAGCATTGGACCCACCGAGGGTAATGAGCAGTTCTTC. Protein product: CASIGPTEGNEQFF.

CDR3 sequence: CASSSEPSSGELFF. As DNA, the CDR3 is TGCGCCAGCAGCTCTGAACCTAGCTCCGGGGAGCTGTTTTTT. J is TRBJ2-2 and V is TRBV5-1, with a possible D match to TRBD2 (5 bases). Germline assignment: CDR1 SGHRS and CDR2 YFSETQ. The CDR3 has 14 residues. The V end was cut by 3 bases, the J end by 6 bases, with 12 bases between.

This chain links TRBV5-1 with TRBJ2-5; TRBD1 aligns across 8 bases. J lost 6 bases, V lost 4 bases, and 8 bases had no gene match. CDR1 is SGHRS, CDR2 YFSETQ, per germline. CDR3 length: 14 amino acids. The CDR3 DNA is TGCGCCAGCAGCGCTCAGCAGGGGGCGAAGACCCAGTACTTC. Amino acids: CASSAQQGAKTQYF. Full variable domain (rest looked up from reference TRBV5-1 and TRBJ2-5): KAGVTQTPRYLIKTRGQQVTLSCSPISGHRSVSWYQQTPGQGLQFLFEYFSETQRNKGNFPGRFSGRQFSNSRSEMNVSTLELGDSALYLCASSAQQGAKTQYFGPGTRLLVL.

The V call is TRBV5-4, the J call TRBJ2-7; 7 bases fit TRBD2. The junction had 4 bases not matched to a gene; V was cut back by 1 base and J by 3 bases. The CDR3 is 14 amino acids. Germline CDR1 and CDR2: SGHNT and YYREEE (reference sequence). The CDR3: CASSLRGGRYEQYF. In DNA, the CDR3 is TGTGCCAGCAGCTTGCGCGGGGGTCGCTACGAGCAGTACTTC.

The CDR3: CASSPRTSDYEQYF. In DNA form, the CDR3 reads TGTGCCAGCTCACCCCGGACTAGCGACTACGAGCAGTACTTC. V gene TRBV18 combines with J gene TRBJ2-7; TRBD2 agrees at 9 bases. Germline lookup yields CDR1 KGHSH and CDR2 LQKENI. The CDR3 covers 14 residues. Trimming removed 3 bases from V and 3 bases from J; junction bases left unmatched: 3.

CDR3 sequence reads: CASSLGLRDSNTEAFF. The CDR3, as DNA: TGTGCCAGCAGCTTGGGCCTCCGGGACAGTAACACTGAAGCTTTCTTT. This chain joins TRBV5-4 and TRBJ1-1, with 7 bases aligning to TRBD1. This CDR3 has 16 amino acids. J was trimmed by 2 bases and V by 0 bases; bases with no gene match: 7. CDR1 and CDR2 from the germline V gene are SGHNT and YYREEE (reference sequence).

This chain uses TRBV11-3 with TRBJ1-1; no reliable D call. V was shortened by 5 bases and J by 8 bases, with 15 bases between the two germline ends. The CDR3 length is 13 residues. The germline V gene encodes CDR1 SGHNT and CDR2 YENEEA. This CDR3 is CASSPWARTEAFF. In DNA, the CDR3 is TGTGCCAGCAGCCCATGGGCCCGGACGGAAGCTTTCTTT.

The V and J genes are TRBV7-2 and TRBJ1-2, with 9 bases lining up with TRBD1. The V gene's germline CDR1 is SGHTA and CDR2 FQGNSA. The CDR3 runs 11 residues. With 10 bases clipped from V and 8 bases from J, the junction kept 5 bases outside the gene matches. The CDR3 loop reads CAIHRGHGYTF. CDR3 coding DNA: TGTGCCATCCACAGGGGGCACGGCTACACCTTC.

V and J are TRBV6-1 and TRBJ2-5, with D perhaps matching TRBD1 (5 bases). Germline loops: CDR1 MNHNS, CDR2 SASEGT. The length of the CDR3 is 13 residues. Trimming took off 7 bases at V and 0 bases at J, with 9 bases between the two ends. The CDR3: CASTRAHQETQYF. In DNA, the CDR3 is TGTGCCAGCACCAGGGCCCACCAAGAGACCCAGTACTTC.

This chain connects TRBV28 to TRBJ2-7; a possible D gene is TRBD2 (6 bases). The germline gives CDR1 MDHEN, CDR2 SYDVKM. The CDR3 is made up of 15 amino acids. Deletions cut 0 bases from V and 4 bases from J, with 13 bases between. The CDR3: CASSLWGGVTYEQYF. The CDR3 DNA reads TGTGCCAGCAGTTTATGGGGGGGAGTGACTTACGAGCAGTACTTC.

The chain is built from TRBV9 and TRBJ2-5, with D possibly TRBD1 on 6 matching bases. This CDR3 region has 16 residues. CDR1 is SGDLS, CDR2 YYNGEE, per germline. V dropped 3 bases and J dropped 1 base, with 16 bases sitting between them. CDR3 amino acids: CASSGADSSFQETQYF. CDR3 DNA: TGTGCCAGCAGCGGAGCGGACAGCAGTTTCCAAGAGACCCAGTACTTC.

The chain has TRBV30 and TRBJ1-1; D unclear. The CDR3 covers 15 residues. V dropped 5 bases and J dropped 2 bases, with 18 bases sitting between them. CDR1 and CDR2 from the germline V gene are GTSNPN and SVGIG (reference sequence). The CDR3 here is CAWHPLQLLNTEAFF. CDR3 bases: TGTGCCTGGCATCCCTTACAGTTACTAAACACTGAAGCTTTCTTT.

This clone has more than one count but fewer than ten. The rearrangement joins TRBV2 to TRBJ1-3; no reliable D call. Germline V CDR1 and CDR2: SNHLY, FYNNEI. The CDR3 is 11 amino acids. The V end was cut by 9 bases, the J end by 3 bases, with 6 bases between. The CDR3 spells CASRIGNTIYF. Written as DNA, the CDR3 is TGTGCCAGTAGGATTGGAAACACCATATATTTT.

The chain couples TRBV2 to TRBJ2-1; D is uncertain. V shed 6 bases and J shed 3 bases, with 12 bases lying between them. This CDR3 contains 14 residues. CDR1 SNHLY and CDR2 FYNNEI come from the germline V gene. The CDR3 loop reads CASRVDPHYNEQFF. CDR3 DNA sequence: TGTGCCAGCAGAGTCGACCCACACTACAATGAGCAGTTCTTC. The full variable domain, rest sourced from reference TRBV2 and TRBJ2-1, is EPEVTQTPSHQVTQMGQEVILRCVPISNHLYFYWYRQILGQKVEFLVSFYNNEISEKSEIFDDQFSVERPDGSNFTLKIRSTKLEDSAMYFCASRVDPHYNEQFFGPGTRLTVL.

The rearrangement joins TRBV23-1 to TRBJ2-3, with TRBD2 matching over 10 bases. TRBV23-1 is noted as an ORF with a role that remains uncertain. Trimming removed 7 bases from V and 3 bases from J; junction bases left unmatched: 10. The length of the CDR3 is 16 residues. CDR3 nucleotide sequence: TGCGCCAGCATCGAGGGGGCTAGCGGGAGAACAGATACGCAGTATTTT. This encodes CASIEGASGRTDTQYF.

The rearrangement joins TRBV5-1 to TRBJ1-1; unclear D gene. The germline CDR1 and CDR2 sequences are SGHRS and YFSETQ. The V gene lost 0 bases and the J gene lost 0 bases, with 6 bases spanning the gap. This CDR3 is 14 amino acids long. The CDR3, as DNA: TGCGCCAGCAGCTTGGGACAAATGAACACTGAAGCTTTCTTT. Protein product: CASSLGQMNTEAFF.

CDR3 sequence: CASSLFGTKNTGELFF. DNA of the CDR3: TGTGCCAGCAGCTTGTTCGGGACCAAGAACACCGGGGAGCTGTTTTTT. V gene TRBV5-4 combines with J gene TRBJ2-2, with D perhaps TRBD1 or TRBD2 (5 bases each). In germline, CDR1 is SGHNT, CDR2 YYREEE (reference sequence). The CDR3 length is 16 residues. Trimming stripped 1 base from V and 1 base from J, with 11 bases between.